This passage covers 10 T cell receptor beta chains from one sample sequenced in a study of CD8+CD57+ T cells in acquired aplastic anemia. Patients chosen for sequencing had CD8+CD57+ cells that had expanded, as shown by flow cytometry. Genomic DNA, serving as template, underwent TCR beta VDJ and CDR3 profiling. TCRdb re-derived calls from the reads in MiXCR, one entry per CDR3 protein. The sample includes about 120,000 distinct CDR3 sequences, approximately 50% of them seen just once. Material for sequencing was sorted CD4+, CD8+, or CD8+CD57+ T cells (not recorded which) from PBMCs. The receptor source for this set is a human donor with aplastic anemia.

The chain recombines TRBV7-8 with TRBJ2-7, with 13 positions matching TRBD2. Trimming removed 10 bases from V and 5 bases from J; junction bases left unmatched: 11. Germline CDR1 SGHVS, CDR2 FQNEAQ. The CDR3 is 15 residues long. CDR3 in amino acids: CANTLVLAGGHEQYF. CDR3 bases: TGTGCCAACACTCTGGTACTAGCGGGGGGGCACGAGCAGTACTTC. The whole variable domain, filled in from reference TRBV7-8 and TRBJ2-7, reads GAGVSQSPRYKVAKRGQDVALRCDPISGHVSLFWYQQALGQGPEFLTYFQNEAQLDKSGLPSDRFFAERPEGSVSTLKIQRTQQEDSAVYLCANTLVLAGGHEQYFGPGTRLTVT.

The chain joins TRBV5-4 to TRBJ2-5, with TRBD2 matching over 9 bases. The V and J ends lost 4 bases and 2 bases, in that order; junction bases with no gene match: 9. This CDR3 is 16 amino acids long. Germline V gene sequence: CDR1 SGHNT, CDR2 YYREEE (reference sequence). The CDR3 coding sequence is TGTGCCAGCAGCCGACCTGCGGGAGGGCGGCAAGAGACCCAGTACTTC. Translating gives CASSRPAGGRQETQYF.

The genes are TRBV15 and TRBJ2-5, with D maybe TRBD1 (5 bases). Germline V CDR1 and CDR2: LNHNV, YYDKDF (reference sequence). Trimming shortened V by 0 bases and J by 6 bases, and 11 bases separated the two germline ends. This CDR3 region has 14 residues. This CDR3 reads CATSRDQGLKTQYF. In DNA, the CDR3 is TGTGCCACCAGCAGAGATCAGGGTCTAAAGACCCAGTACTTC.

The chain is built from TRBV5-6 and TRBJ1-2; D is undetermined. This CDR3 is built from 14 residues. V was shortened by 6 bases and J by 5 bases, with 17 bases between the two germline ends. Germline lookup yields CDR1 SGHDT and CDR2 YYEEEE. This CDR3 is CASTVYSSIYGYTF. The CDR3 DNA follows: TGTGCCAGCACGGTCTATTCCTCTATATATGGCTACACCTTC.

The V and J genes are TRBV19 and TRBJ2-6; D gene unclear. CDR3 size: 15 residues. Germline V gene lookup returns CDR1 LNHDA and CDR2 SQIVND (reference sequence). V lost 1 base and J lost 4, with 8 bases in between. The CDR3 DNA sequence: TGTGCCAGTAGTATAGGCGGCTACGGGGCCAACGTCCTGACTTTC. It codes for CASSIGGYGANVLTF.

The CDR3 is CAISDGSSYEQYF. The CDR3 DNA follows: TGTGCCATCAGTGACGGGAGCTCCTACGAGCAGTACTTC. The rearrangement uses TRBV10-3 and TRBJ2-7, with D possibly TRBD2 on 6 matching bases. V shed 3 bases and J shed 0 bases, with 6 bases lying between them. This CDR3 has 13 amino acids. Germline-derived CDR1 and CDR2 are ENHRY and SYGVKD.

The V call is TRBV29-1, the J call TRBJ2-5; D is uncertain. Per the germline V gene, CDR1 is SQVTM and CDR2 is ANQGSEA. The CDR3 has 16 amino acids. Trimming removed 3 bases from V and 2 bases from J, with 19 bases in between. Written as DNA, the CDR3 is TGCAGCGTTGATGGTGGAGAGCGTAATTTGCAAGAGACCCAGTACTTC. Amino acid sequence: CSVDGGERNLQETQYF.

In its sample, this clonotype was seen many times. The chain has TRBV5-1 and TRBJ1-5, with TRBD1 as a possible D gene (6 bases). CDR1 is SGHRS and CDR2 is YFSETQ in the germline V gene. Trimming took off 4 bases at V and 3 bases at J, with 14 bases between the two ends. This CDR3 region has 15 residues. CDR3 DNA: TGCGCCAGCAGCGCCGAAGGGGGTTCCAATCAGCCCCAGCATTTT. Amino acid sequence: CASSAEGGSNQPQHF.

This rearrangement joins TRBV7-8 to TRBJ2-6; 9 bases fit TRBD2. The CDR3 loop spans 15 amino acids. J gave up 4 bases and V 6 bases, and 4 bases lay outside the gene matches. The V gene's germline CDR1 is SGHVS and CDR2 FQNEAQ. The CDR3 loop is CASSGSGRGANVLTF. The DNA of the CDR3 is TGTGCCAGCAGTGGAAGCGGGAGGGGGGCCAACGTCCTGACTTTC.

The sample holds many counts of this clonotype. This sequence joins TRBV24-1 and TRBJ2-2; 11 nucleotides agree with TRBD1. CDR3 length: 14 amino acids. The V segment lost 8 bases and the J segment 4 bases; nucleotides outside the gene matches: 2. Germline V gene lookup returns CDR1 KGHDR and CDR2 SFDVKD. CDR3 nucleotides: TGTGCCACCAAGGGGACAGGGGGCACCGGGGAGCTGTTTTTT. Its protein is CATKGTGGTGELFF.